This entry lists 16 T cell receptor beta chains sequenced from one sample in a study of CD8+ T cells in alopecia areata. cDNA serving as the sequencing template came from extracted, reverse transcribed RNA. Repertoires were generated with immunoSEQ multiplex PCR, while TCRdb's copy carries only in-frame clones and drops some. The sample records around 200,000 clones, 45% to 75% being singletons. Treatment defined: oral pan-JAK inhibitor, 5-10 mg twice daily. Sequences were derived from CD4+ T cells sorted from blood, sampled at week 4, from a patient treated with tofacitinib. These receptors came from a human donor with alopecia areata.

The chain combines TRBV7-8 with TRBJ2-3; TRBD2 matches at 11 bases. Germline lookup yields CDR1 SGHVS and CDR2 FQNEAQ. The V gene end was trimmed by 5 bases and the J gene end by 4 bases; junction bases not matched to a gene: 8. CDR3 length: 16 residues. CDR3 amino acids: CASSPGGGLAADTQYF. The CDR3 coding sequence is TGTGCCAGCAGCCCAGGGGGGGGACTAGCGGCAGATACGCAGTATTTT.

This rearrangement joins TRBV14 to TRBJ1-1; 8 bases are shared with TRBD1. The germline V gene has CDR1 SGHDN and CDR2 FVKESK. Trimming cost V 6 bases and J 1 base; bases outside gene matches: 7. This CDR3 comprises 15 residues. The CDR3 DNA is TGTGCCAGCAGAGCTACCGGGACAGGGAACACTGAAGCTTTCTTT. Its translation: CASRATGTGNTEAFF.

The chain uses TRBV11-2 and TRBJ2-1, with D possibly matching TRBD2 (6 bases). The ends were cut back, 2 bases at V and 7 bases at J, with 15 bases in the middle. CDR1 and CDR2 (germline): SGHAT, FQNNGV. CDR3 size: 15 residues. Written as DNA, the CDR3 is TGTGCCAGCAGCTTACTATCCCCGCGGGGAAATGAGCAGTTCTTC. Its translation: CASSLLSPRGNEQFF.

V gene TRBV29-1 combines with J gene TRBJ2-3; 10 positions match TRBD2. The CDR3 is 16 residues long. Trimming at V came to 4 bases and at J to 2 bases, leaving 9 bases not matched to a gene. The V gene's germline CDR1 is SQVTM and CDR2 ANQGSEA. CDR3 DNA: TGCAGCGTTGGTCGGACTAGCGGACGCTCCACAGATACGCAGTATTTT. Its translation is CSVGRTSGRSTDTQYF.

This clone came up a few times. Different DNA sequences within this sample yield the same CDR3. The chain's CDR3 is CAISPTGTIEQYF. The CDR3 region has the DNA TGTGCCATCAGCCCAACCGGGACAATCGAGCAGTACTTC. The J gene is TRBJ2-7, the V gene TRBV10-3, with D perhaps TRBD1 (6 bases). The CDR3 is made up of 13 amino acids. Germline lookup yields CDR1 ENHRY and CDR2 SYGVKD. V shed 6 bases and J shed 6 bases, with 15 bases lying between them.

The chain is built from TRBV4-2 and TRBJ2-5; D is possibly TRBD1 or TRBD2 (5 bases each). The V end was cut by 3 bases, the J end by 4 bases, with 18 bases between. The CDR3 runs 16 residues. CDR1 is LGHNA, CDR2 YNFKEQ, per germline. For the CDR3, the DNA is TGTGCCAGCAGCCAGCGGACTGCCGGGGCGGGAGAGACCCAGTACTTC. It is translated as CASSQRTAGAGETQYF.

The chain is built from TRBV20-1 and TRBJ2-5; D uncertain. From germline, CDR1 is DFQATT and CDR2 SNEGSKA (reference sequence). This CDR3 comprises 10 residues. Trimming left V 8 bases short and J 3 bases short, with 7 bases between. The CDR3 DNA reads as TGCAGTCCTGTTGAAGAGACCCAGTACTTC. It specifies CSPVEETQYF.

This chain uses TRBV7-9 with TRBJ1-1; no clear D gene. Trimming cost V 8 bases and J 1 base, with 17 bases left between them. The germline V gene encodes CDR1 SEHNR and CDR2 FQNEAQ (reference sequence). The CDR3 is 15 residues long. The CDR3 loop is CASWSSGRRNTEAFF. As DNA, the CDR3 is TGTGCCAGCTGGAGTTCCGGACGGAGGAACACTGAAGCTTTCTTT.

The rearrangement joins TRBV7-2 to TRBJ2-7; 8 positions agree with TRBD2. Per germline, CDR1 SGHTA and CDR2 FQGNSA. V shed 5 bases and J 4 bases; nucleotides not matched to a gene: 13. CDR3 length equals 16 residues. The CDR3 sequence is CASSPLETSVWYEQYF. The CDR3 nucleotides are TGTGCCAGCAGCCCACTAGAGACTAGCGTATGGTACGAGCAGTACTTC. The variable domain in full, with the rest retrieved from reference TRBV7-2 and TRBJ2-7, is GAGVSQSPSNKVTEKGKDVELRCDPISGHTALYWYRQSLGQGLEFLIYFQGNSAPDKSGLPSDRFSAERTGGSVSTLTIQRTQQEDSAVYLCASSPLETSVWYEQYFGPGTRLTVT.

This clone was seen a few times. The chain carries TRBV5-1 and TRBJ2-1; tentatively, D is TRBD2 (6 bases). This CDR3 contains 14 residues. Trimming pared 4 bases from V and 4 bases from J, leaving 12 bases between. CDR1 and CDR2 from the germline V gene are SGHRS and YFSETQ. The CDR3: CASSNSGGYNEQFF. In nucleotides, the CDR3 is TGCGCCAGCAGCAACTCCGGAGGGTACAATGAGCAGTTCTTC.

This chain connects TRBV7-2 to TRBJ2-7, with D perhaps TRBD2 (5 bases). This CDR3 has 15 amino acids. The germline CDR1 and CDR2 sequences are SGHTA and FQGNSA. The V gene lost 3 bases and the J gene lost 2 bases, with 14 bases spanning the gap. The CDR3 DNA reads TGTGCCAGCAGCTTGGAAGGAGGTGTCCCCTACGAGCAGTACTTC. Residues: CASSLEGGVPYEQYF.

The CDR3 protein is CAWSVLGRINEKLFF. The CDR3 DNA reads TGTGCCTGGAGTGTACTAGGACGGATTAATGAAAAACTGTTTTTT. The chain uses TRBV30 and TRBJ1-4; D unresolved. V was shortened by 0 bases and J by 4 bases, with 12 bases between the two germline ends. This CDR3 spans 15 amino acids. Germline V gene sequence: CDR1 GTSNPN, CDR2 SVGIG (reference sequence).

The rearrangement links TRBV29-1 to TRBJ1-1, with D possibly being TRBD1 (6 bases). Germline CDR1 SQVTM, CDR2 ANQGSEA. The CDR3 length is 12 residues. The V end was cut by 6 bases, the J end by 5 bases, with 13 bases between. DNA for the CDR3: TGCAGCGTAGCCGACAGGCCAACTGAAGCTTTCTTT. Amino acids: CSVADRPTEAFF.

The sample holds a few counts of this clone. This sequence joins TRBV29-1 and TRBJ2-2, with D unclear. This CDR3 spans 14 amino acids. Between the trimmed V and J ends, which lost 5 bases and 1 base, there was a span of 11 bases. CDR1 and CDR2 (germline): SQVTM, ANQGSEA. As DNA, the CDR3 is TGCAGCGTTATCCCCCTGGGGAACACCGGGGAGCTGTTTTTT. It encodes CSVIPLGNTGELFF.

The chain couples TRBV2 to TRBJ2-3, with D unresolved. The CDR3 covers 16 residues. CDR1 and CDR2 (germline): SNHLY, FYNNEI. V lost 5 bases and J lost 0, with 15 bases in between. The CDR3 protein is CASSSHGLSSTDTQYF. The CDR3 nucleotides read TGTGCCAGCAGTTCACACGGCTTATCAAGCACAGATACGCAGTATTTT.

This rearrangement joins TRBV29-1 to TRBJ2-2; D is uncertain. The CDR3 runs to 13 residues. The V and J ends lost 7 bases and 6 bases respectively, with 15 bases between them. CDR1 is SQVTM and CDR2 is ANQGSEA in the germline V gene. The CDR3 reads CSASAASAGELFF. CDR3 DNA sequence: TGCAGCGCTTCCGCAGCCAGCGCCGGGGAGCTGTTTTTT.